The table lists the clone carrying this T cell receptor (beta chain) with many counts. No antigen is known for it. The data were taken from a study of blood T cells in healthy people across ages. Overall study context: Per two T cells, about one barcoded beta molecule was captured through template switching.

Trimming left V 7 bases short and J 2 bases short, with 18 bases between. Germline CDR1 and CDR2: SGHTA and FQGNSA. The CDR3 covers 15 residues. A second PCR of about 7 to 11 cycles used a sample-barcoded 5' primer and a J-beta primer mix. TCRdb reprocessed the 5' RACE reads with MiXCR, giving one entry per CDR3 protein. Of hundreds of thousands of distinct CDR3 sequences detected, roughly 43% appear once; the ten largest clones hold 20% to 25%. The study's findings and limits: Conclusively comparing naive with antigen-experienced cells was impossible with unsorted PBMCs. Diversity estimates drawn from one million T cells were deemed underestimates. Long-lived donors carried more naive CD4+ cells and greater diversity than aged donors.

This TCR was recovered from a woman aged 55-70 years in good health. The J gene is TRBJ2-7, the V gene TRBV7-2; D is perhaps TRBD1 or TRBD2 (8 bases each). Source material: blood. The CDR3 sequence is CASKPGGGGTYEQYF. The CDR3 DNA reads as TGTGCCAGCAAGCCAGGGGGCGGGGGGACCTACGAGCAGTACTTC.